These 30 T cell receptor beta chains were sequenced from one sample in a study of blood T cells in healthy people across ages. Combining a sample-barcoded 5' primer with a J-beta primer mix, a second PCR ran for about 7 to 11 cycles. Each CDR3 protein is one row after TCRdb ran MiXCR on the 5' RACE reads. The sample has some 1,000,000 distinct CDR3 sequences; roughly 24% are singletons. The sample also formed part of further work on T cells of mothers and their children.

Sequences were obtained from blood. These receptors originate from a girl aged 2 to 10 in good health.

This chain connects TRBV28 to TRBJ2-1; 7 positions agree with TRBD2. The length of the CDR3 is 16 residues. The V gene end was trimmed by 1 base and the J gene end by 3 bases; junction bases not matched to a gene: 6. Per the germline V gene, CDR1 is MDHEN and CDR2 is SYDVKM. The CDR3 here is CASSLSGEGIYNEQFF. The CDR3 bases are TGTGCCAGCAGTTTATCTGGGGAGGGGATCTACAATGAGCAGTTCTTC.

J is TRBJ1-6 and V is TRBV5-1; no firm D call. Trimming pared 0 bases from V and 1 base from J, leaving 8 bases between. This CDR3 comprises 16 residues. In germline, CDR1 is SGHRS, CDR2 YFSETQ. The CDR3 DNA reads as TGCGCCAGCAGCTTGGATACGGCGTCCTATAATTCACCCCTCCACTTT. This codes for CASSLDTASYNSPLHF. The full variable domain, its missing parts supplied by reference TRBV5-1 and TRBJ1-6, is KAGVTQTPRYLIKTRGQQVTLSCSPISGHRSVSWYQQTPGQGLQFLFEYFSETQRNKGNFPGRFSGRQFSNSRSEMNVSTLELGDSALYLCASSLDTASYNSPLHFGNGTRLTVT.

The chain joins TRBV6-1 to TRBJ2-5; weak D call: TRBD1 (6 bases). The J call may not be correct, given that the DNA end is closer to TRBJ2-7. CDR3 length: 12 residues. In germline, CDR1 is MNHNS, CDR2 SASEGT. The DNA for the CDR3 is TGTGCCAGCGAGGGACAAACCTACGAGCAGTACTTC. Protein: CASEGQTYEQYF.

In this sample, this clonotype turned up a few times. The V call is TRBV20-1, the J call TRBJ1-1, with no clear D. CDR1 and CDR2 from the germline V gene are DFQATT and SNEGSKA (reference sequence). V gave up 0 bases and J gave up 4 bases, with 12 bases separating them. This CDR3 has 14 amino acids. DNA of the CDR3: TGCAGTGCTAGAGATGGCCACCGGGGCACTGAAGCTTTCTTT. It codes for CSARDGHRGTEAFF.

The J gene is TRBJ2-3, the V gene TRBV7-2; D uncertain. Per the germline V gene, CDR1 is SGHTA and CDR2 is FQGNSA. The CDR3 extends over 12 amino acids. V was trimmed by 7 bases and J by 4 bases, leaving 9 bases between them. The CDR3 sequence is CASTTDADTQYF. The DNA of the CDR3 is TGTGCCAGCACCACTGACGCAGATACGCAGTATTTT.

The chain's CDR3 is CASSPLTGLEETQYF. CDR3 nucleotide sequence: TGTGCCAGCAGCCCCCTAACAGGGTTGGAAGAGACCCAGTACTTC. The V gene is TRBV3-1, the J gene TRBJ2-5; D might be TRBD1 (6 bases). Germline CDR1 and CDR2: LGHDT and YNNKEL (reference sequence). V lost 4 bases to trimming and J lost 3 bases, with 15 bases between them. This CDR3 has 15 residues.

The chain carries TRBV4-1 and TRBJ1-1; 9 bases agree with TRBD1. The CDR3 covers 11 residues. CDR1 and CDR2 from the germline V gene are MGHRA and YSYEKL. V trimming: 7 bases; J trimming: 11 bases; junction bases outside the gene matches: 5. The CDR3 bases are TGCGCCAGCATTGGGACAGGGAGGGCTTTCTTT. This codes for CASIGTGRAFF.

The genes are TRBV4-1 and TRBJ2-1; TRBD1 matches at 7 bases. The DNA end is a closer match to TRBJ2-7, so the J assignment may be wrong. Germline V gene data show CDR1 as MGHRA and CDR2 as YSYEKL. The CDR3 consists of 15 residues. This CDR3 is CASSQEQGISYEQYF. DNA of the CDR3: TGCGCCAGCAGCCAAGAACAGGGGATCTCCTACGAGCAGTACTTC.

This clonotype was seen only a few times. The chain carries TRBV12-3 or TRBV12-4 and TRBJ1-4; D unclear. The CDR3 has 13 residues. Deletions cut 2 bases from V and 7 bases from J, with 8 bases between. The DNA for the CDR3 is TGTGCCAGCAGTTTAATTGGGAGTGAAAAACTGTTTTTT. Protein sequence: CASSLIGSEKLFF.

Note on this clonotype: The junction shows a germline mismatch at one end, possibly a read error. This chain connects TRBV7-3 to TRBJ1-1; D not certain. Per germline, CDR1 SGHTA and CDR2 FQGTGA. The CDR3 totals 14 residues. This CDR3 reads CASSLTGGPTQAFF. As DNA, the CDR3 is TGTGCCAGCAGCTTAACAGGAGGCCCCACTCAAGCTTTCTTT.

This chain's CDR3 is CASRVARDSLAKNIQYF. CDR3 DNA: TGTGCCAGCAGAGTTGCACGGGACAGCCTAGCCAAAAACATTCAGTACTTC. The chain recombines TRBV28 with TRBJ2-4, with 7 nucleotides matching TRBD1. This CDR3 spans 17 amino acids. After removal of 6 bases from V and 0 bases from J, the junction contained 11 bases not matched to a gene. The V gene's germline CDR1 is MDHEN and CDR2 SYDVKM.

The V and J genes are TRBV7-2 and TRBJ1-2; 7 nucleotides agree with TRBD1. The CDR3 is 15 amino acids. The V segment lost 3 bases and the J segment 2 bases; nucleotides outside the gene matches: 6. CDR1 and CDR2 from the germline V gene are SGHTA and FQGNSA. The chain's CDR3 is CASSFGQVQNYGYTF. The CDR3 DNA reads TGTGCCAGCAGCTTCGGACAGGTTCAAAACTATGGCTACACCTTC.

This clonotype showed up just a few times. This rearrangement joins TRBV27 to TRBJ2-1; maybe TRBD2 (5 bases). Germline lookup yields CDR1 MNHEY and CDR2 SMNVEV (reference sequence). The CDR3 runs to 16 residues. Deletions cut 0 bases from V and 0 bases from J, with 9 bases between. The CDR3 reads CASSLSEVVSYNEQFF. CDR3 DNA sequence: TGTGCCAGCAGTTTATCGGAGGTGGTCTCCTACAATGAGCAGTTCTTC.

Remarks on this clonotype: One end of the junction varies from germline; a read error may be responsible. The genes are TRBV2 and TRBJ2-1; 8 nucleotides align to TRBD2. This CDR3 is built from 15 residues. Germline CDR1 is SNHLY and CDR2 is FYNNEI. Written as DNA, the CDR3 is TGTGCCAGCAGCCAAGAGGCTAGCGGGTGCAATGAGCGGTTCTTC. Its protein is CASSQEASGCNERFF.

This clonotype occurred a few times. The rearrangement joins TRBV6-2 or TRBV6-3 to TRBJ1-2; 7 bases match TRBD1. Looked up from germline, CDR1 is MNHEY and CDR2 is SVGEGT. V lost 2 bases to trimming and J lost 4 bases; unmatched junction nucleotides: 13. This CDR3 is built from 17 residues. The CDR3 loop reads CASSYAGTQGQTYGYTF. In DNA form, the CDR3 reads TGTGCCAGCAGTTACGCGGGAACCCAGGGACAGACCTATGGCTACACCTTC.

This clonotype was counted only a few times. The chain combines TRBV2 with TRBJ1-1; the D gene is possibly TRBD1 (5 bases). V dropped 9 bases and J dropped 0 bases, with 17 bases sitting between them. Germline values: CDR1 SNHLY, CDR2 FYNNEI. The CDR3 runs 15 residues. This chain's CDR3 is CASIQASVMNTEAFF. In DNA form, the CDR3 reads TGTGCCAGTATACAGGCCTCCGTTATGAACACTGAAGCTTTCTTT.

In this sample, this clonotype turned up a few times. This chain connects TRBV7-9 to TRBJ1-5; no definite D call. The CDR3 loop spans 15 amino acids. Germline-derived CDR1 and CDR2 are SEHNR and FQNEAQ (reference sequence). The V gene lost 4 bases and the J gene lost 4 bases, with 14 bases spanning the gap. This CDR3 is CASSSDAIPNQPQHF. The DNA of the CDR3 is TGTGCCAGCAGCTCGGACGCGATACCGAATCAGCCCCAGCATTTT.

This clonotype turned up a few times. Mismatch with germline at one junction end may stem from a read error. The V call is TRBV28, the J call TRBJ1-5; 7 nucleotides align to TRBD1. Germline V CDR1 and CDR2: MDHEN, SYDVKM. This CDR3 has 14 residues. The CDR3 DNA sequence: TGTGCTAGCAGCCCGACAGGGAGAGGTCAGCCCCAGCATTTT. This sequence encodes CASSPTGRGQPQHF.

The J gene is TRBJ1-5, the V gene TRBV6-6; D possibly corresponds to TRBD1 (5 bases). Per germline, CDR1 MNHNY and CDR2 SVGAGI (reference sequence). Trimming removed 6 bases from V and 0 bases from J, with 12 bases in between. The CDR3 runs 15 residues. CDR3 sequence: CASRPTGISNQPQHF. CDR3 sequence (DNA): TGTGCCAGCAGACCCACAGGAATTAGCAATCAGCCCCAGCATTTT.

The rearrangement links TRBV19 to TRBJ1-1; 8 bases match TRBD1. The V segment lost 7 bases and the J segment 1 base; nucleotides outside the gene matches: 8. Germline CDR1 and CDR2: LNHDA and SQIVND (reference sequence). CDR3 length: 15 residues. CDR3 loop: CASTWLGQANTEAFF. As DNA, the CDR3 is TGTGCCAGTACCTGGTTGGGACAGGCGAACACTGAAGCTTTCTTT.

This chain uses TRBV29-1 with TRBJ2-5; the match to TRBD1 covers 7 bases. Germline values: CDR1 SQVTM, CDR2 ANQGSEA. The junction had 7 bases not matched to a gene; V was cut back by 4 bases and J by 5 bases. The CDR3 extends over 13 amino acids. For the CDR3, the DNA is TGCAGCGTTGCGACAGGGTCAGGGGAGACCCAGTACTTC. As protein: CSVATGSGETQYF.

A few counts support this clonotype. The V call is TRBV20-1, the J call TRBJ2-2; unclear D gene. V was shortened by 4 bases and J by 6 bases, with 6 bases between the two germline ends. CDR3 length: 11 amino acids. Germline V gives CDR1 DFQATT, CDR2 SNEGSKA (reference sequence). The CDR3 is CSAIGSGELFF. The CDR3 coding sequence is TGCAGTGCTATAGGATCCGGGGAGCTGTTTTTT.

This clonotype has just a few counts. The rearrangement uses TRBV6-6 and TRBJ1-1, with 8 nucleotides matching TRBD1. The CDR3 length is 17 residues. Germline lookup yields CDR1 MNHNY and CDR2 SVGAGI (reference sequence). The V segment lost 0 bases and the J segment 0 bases; nucleotides outside the gene matches: 6. This chain's CDR3 is CASSYSIRTGLNTEAFF. The CDR3 coding sequence is TGTGCCAGCAGTTACTCGATTAGGACAGGGCTGAACACTGAAGCTTTCTTT.

The chain joins TRBV5-6 to TRBJ1-5, with D unresolved. The V gene lost 3 bases and the J gene lost 6 bases, with 19 bases spanning the gap. Germline assignment: CDR1 SGHDT and CDR2 YYEEEE. The CDR3 has 16 residues. In nucleotides, the CDR3 is TGTGCCAGCAGCTCAACTACTAGGTTCGGAGTTCAGCCCCAGCATTTT. This sequence encodes CASSSTTRFGVQPQHF. The full variable domain, rest sourced from reference TRBV5-6 and TRBJ1-5, is DAGVTQSPTHLIKTRGQQVTLRCSPKSGHDTVSWYQQALGQGPQFIFQYYEEEERQRGNFPDRFSGHQFPNYSSELNVNALLLGDSALYLCASSSTTRFGVQPQHFGDGTRLSIL.

The chain has TRBV12-5 and TRBJ2-1; 7 bases fit TRBD2. J was trimmed by 6 bases and V by 3 bases; bases with no gene match: 2. The V gene's germline CDR1 is LGHNT and CDR2 FRNRAP. The CDR3 covers 13 residues. In DNA form, the CDR3 reads TGTGCTAGTGGTTTCGGGACTACCAATGAGCAGTTCTTC. Its translation is CASGFGTTNEQFF.

This clonotype has just a few counts. This rearrangement joins TRBV4-3 to TRBJ1-2; D not certain. Germline values: CDR1 LGHNA, CDR2 YSLEER. The CDR3 is made up of 15 amino acids. V was pared by 0 bases and J by 8 bases, with 16 bases between. In DNA form, the CDR3 reads TGCGCCAGCAGCCAAGATTCCTGGACGGTCTGGGGCTACACCTTC. It encodes CASSQDSWTVWGYTF.

CDR3 loop: CASSASGSGYEQYF. In DNA, the CDR3 is TGTGCCAGCAGTGCTAGCGGGAGCGGATACGAGCAGTACTTC. The chain has TRBV6-1 and TRBJ2-5; 10 nucleotides align to TRBD2. Near its end, the DNA agrees better with TRBJ2-7, so the J call may be wrong. This CDR3 is 14 amino acids long. Germline-derived CDR1 and CDR2 are MNHNS and SASEGT.

The V and J genes are TRBV12-3 or TRBV12-4 and TRBJ2-1, with 9 bases matching TRBD2. V gave up 5 bases and J gave up 0 bases; unmatched junction bases: 8. The CDR3 has 17 amino acids. The CDR3 is CASSLRLAASSYNEQFF. CDR3 coding DNA: TGTGCCAGCAGTCTCCGACTAGCGGCAAGCTCCTACAATGAGCAGTTCTTC.

This chain uses TRBV29-1 with TRBJ2-6, with D tentatively TRBD2 (6 bases). The germline gives CDR1 SQVTM, CDR2 ANQGSEA. The CDR3 is 15 residues long. V lost 0 bases and J 2 bases, leaving 8 bases between the germline ends. CDR3 nucleotides: TGCAGCGTTGAAGATTGGGGGGCTGGGGCCAACGTCCTGACTTTC. Translated, it gives CSVEDWGAGANVLTF.

V is TRBV6-5 and J is TRBJ2-5; the D gene could be TRBD1 or TRBD2 (6 bases each). Judging by the DNA end, TRBJ2-7 fits better; the J call may be wrong. The CDR3 consists of 14 residues. Germline loops: CDR1 MNHEY, CDR2 SVGAGI. This CDR3 is CASSYEGGNYEQYF. CDR3 in DNA: TGTGCCAGCAGTTACGAGGGGGGCAACTACGAGCAGTACTTC.